One sample yielded the 3 T cell receptor beta chains listed below, sequenced in a study of T cells after yellow fever vaccination. In TCRdb, the 5' RACE reads were re-called with MiXCR into one record per CDR3 protein. Of about 510,000 distinct CDR3 sequences listed, 20% to 25% were seen once; the top ten hold roughly a sixth. The material sequenced was PBMCs, taken roughly 20 days after the first yellow fever vaccination. Receptors originate from a man aged 18 to 29 who received the YFV17D yellow fever vaccine.

This clonotype was counted a single time. The chain combines TRBV12-3 or TRBV12-4 with TRBJ2-7; 12 nucleotides agree with TRBD1. CDR3 length: 13 residues. Unmatched junction bases numbered 3, after V lost 6 bases and J lost 6 bases. The CDR3 bases are TGTGCCAGCAGAGGGACAGGGGGCAGCGAGCAGTACGTC. Its protein product is CASRGTGGSEQYV.

In its sample, this clonotype was seen many times. The chain is built from TRBV29-1 and TRBJ2-1; TRBD2 matches 7 bases. Unmatched junction bases numbered 12, after V lost 3 bases and J lost 4 bases. Germline V gene lookup returns CDR1 SQVTM and CDR2 ANQGSEA. The CDR3 has 16 amino acids. The CDR3 reads CSVDGSSGVSYNEQFF. CDR3 coding DNA: TGCAGCGTTGATGGGTCTAGCGGTGTTAGTTACAATGAGCAGTTCTTC.

The chain has TRBV20-1 and TRBJ2-1; 8 bases fit TRBD2. The length of the CDR3 is 14 residues. Germline V lookup: CDR1 DFQATT, CDR2 SNEGSKA (reference sequence). The junction had 8 bases not matched to a gene; V was cut back by 1 base and J by 9 bases. CDR3 sequence (DNA): TGCAGTGCTAGAGTTGGGCGGGGGGCTGCTGAGCAGTTCTTC. This encodes CSARVGRGAAEQFF.